The present T cell receptor beta chain was sequenced within a study of blood T cell repertoires in COVID-19. The wider study: COVID-19 samples, acute and convalescent, were from the United States, Italy and Spain.

The CDR3 is made up of 17 amino acids. V gave up 4 bases and J gave up 3 bases, with 22 bases separating them. The germline gives CDR1 SGDLS, CDR2 YYNGEE. Generated by immunoSEQ multiplex PCR, the TCRdb table keeps only in-frame clones and is missing some. The sample records about 150,000 clones, 75% to 85% being singletons. The V gene is TRBV9, the J gene TRBJ2-5; D is possibly TRBD1 (5 bases). Input material: peripheral blood. The sequence was obtained from a human donor with acute or convalescent COVID-19. The donor label of this sample is uncertain. CDR3 DNA sequence: TGTGCCAGCAGCCTCTCTGACAGCCCCGCCAGGGAAGAGACCCAGTACTTC. Translation gives CASSLSDSPAREETQYF.